This T cell receptor beta chain comes out of a study of T cells after yellow fever vaccination. Study-level points and caveats: Contaminating bulk clonotypes could be abundant in FACS-sorted repertoires. Most clones from primary vaccination were detected again post-booster (about 95% CD4, around 90% CD8).

TCRdb processed the 5' RACE reads anew with MiXCR; each CDR3 protein has one entry. The sample yields about 300,000 distinct CDR3 sequences, under 5% seen once. Germline V gene lookup returns CDR1 DFQATT and CDR2 SNEGSKA (reference sequence). V gave up 1 base and J gave up 0 bases, with 6 bases separating them. CDR3 size: 14 residues. Note on this clonotype: Its specificity is not known.

The chain employs TRBV20-1 and TRBJ2-2; D may correspond to TRBD1 or TRBD2 (5 bases each). The source of this sequence is a man aged 18 to 29 who received the YFV17D yellow fever vaccine. The sequenced sample was PBMCs, obtained 5 days after the yellow fever booster vaccination. CDR3 sequence: CSARGGSNTGELFF. For the CDR3, the DNA is TGCAGTGCTAGAGGGGGGTCGAACACCGGGGAGCTGTTTTTT.